The 15 T cell receptor beta chains below come from one sample, sequenced in a study of cytomegalovirus exposure and HLA in healthy donors. The study ran its PCR with 60 Vbeta and 13 Jbeta primers. Using immunoSEQ multiplex PCR, the repertoire was profiled, and TCRdb retains in-frame clones only, with some absent. The sample yields 90,000 to 120,000 clones, 73% seen once. Sequencing was carried out using PBMCs. The receptors come from a young man in good health and CMV-seronegative.

This clone was picked up one time. CDR3 loop: CSAPREGGRYF. The CDR3 DNA follows: TGCAGTGCCCCGCGGGAGGGGGGCAGGTACTTC. V and J are TRBV20-1 and TRBJ2-5; TRBD2 agrees at 9 bases. Losses at the gene ends were 6 bases for V and 13 bases for J; bases not matched to a gene: 9. CDR3 size: 11 residues. Germline-derived CDR1 and CDR2 are DFQATT and SNEGSKA (reference sequence).

The genes are TRBV11-2 and TRBJ2-2, with D unclear. The V and J ends lost 5 bases and 6 bases respectively, with 10 bases between them. The CDR3 has 13 residues. Germline loops: CDR1 SGHAT, CDR2 FQNNGV. The CDR3 reads CASSTSTPGELFF. The CDR3 nucleotides are TGTGCCAGCAGCACGTCGACACCCGGGGAGCTGTTTTTT.

V usage is TRBV28 and J usage is TRBJ2-7, with TRBD1 as a possible D gene (5 bases). V was pared by 2 bases and J by 2 bases, with 16 bases between. The CDR3 extends over 16 amino acids. Per germline, CDR1 MDHEN and CDR2 SYDVKM. The CDR3 loop reads CASSLRTGRKTYEQYF. The CDR3, as DNA: TGTGCCAGCAGTTTAAGAACAGGACGGAAGACCTACGAGCAGTACTTC.

V is TRBV19 and J is TRBJ2-7, with 10 bases fitting TRBD1. J lost 6 bases, V lost 5 bases, and 10 bases had no gene match. The CDR3 is made up of 15 amino acids. CDR1 and CDR2 (germline): LNHDA, SQIVND (reference sequence). The CDR3 bases are TGTGCCAGTAGTGTCGGGACAGGGGTTTCTAGCGAGCAGTACTTC. The encoded protein is CASSVGTGVSSEQYF.

The chain uses TRBV9 and TRBJ1-1; a weak D match, TRBD1 (6 bases). Germline V lookup: CDR1 SGDLS, CDR2 YYNGEE. V lost 0 bases and J lost 4, with 10 bases in between. This CDR3 comprises 14 residues. The DNA for the CDR3 is TGTGCCAGCAGCGTAGGTGGGGGCCTCACTGAAGCTTTCTTT. This codes for CASSVGGGLTEAFF.

The sample holds a few counts of this clone. The chain uses TRBV19 and TRBJ1-4, with a weak D call TRBD1 (5 bases). V was shortened by 6 bases and J by 8 bases, with 16 bases between the two germline ends. Per germline, CDR1 LNHDA and CDR2 SQIVND (reference sequence). The CDR3 has 14 amino acids. This chain's CDR3 is CASSFGGVQEKLFF. For the CDR3, the DNA is TGTGCCAGTAGCTTTGGGGGGGTGCAAGAAAAACTGTTTTTT.

V and J are TRBV28 and TRBJ2-6, with D maybe TRBD2 (6 bases). The CDR3 runs to 17 residues. V lost 6 bases to trimming and J lost 3 bases, with 18 bases between them. Germline V CDR1 and CDR2: MDHEN, SYDVKM. This CDR3 is CASSGTLLRFGANVLTF. In DNA, the CDR3 is TGTGCCAGCAGCGGGACTTTGCTCCGTTTTGGGGCCAACGTCCTGACTTTC.

CDR3 DNA sequence: TGTGCCAGCAGTTTACCCCCCGGACAGGGCCTGGGCAATCAGCCCCAGCATTTT. This sequence encodes CASSLPPGQGLGNQPQHF. The chain carries TRBV27 and TRBJ1-5; 8 positions agree with TRBD1. The CDR3 has 18 amino acids. The trim removed 2 bases at V and 2 bases at J, leaving 11 bases unmatched. CDR1 is MNHEY, CDR2 SMNVEV, per germline (reference sequence).

V is TRBV15 and J is TRBJ1-1, with D possibly being TRBD1 (5 bases). CDR3 size: 13 residues. V was pared by 3 bases and J by 7 bases, with 12 bases between. CDR1 is LNHNV, CDR2 YYDKDF, per germline (reference sequence). CDR3: CATSRGDSNEAFF. CDR3 nucleotides: TGTGCCACCAGCAGGGGTGACAGCAATGAAGCTTTCTTT.

V is TRBV6-5 and J is TRBJ1-5, with 7 bases lining up with TRBD1. Per the germline V gene, CDR1 is MNHEY and CDR2 is SVGAGI. V dropped 4 bases and J dropped 3; count of bases not matched to a gene: 3. The CDR3 contains 14 residues. CDR3 sequence reads: CASSSQGLNQPQHF. DNA for the CDR3: TGTGCCAGCAGTTCACAGGGGCTCAATCAGCCCCAGCATTTT.

There are a few counts of this clone. The chain is built from TRBV27 and TRBJ2-5; 7 bases fit TRBD1. The germline V gene encodes CDR1 MNHEY and CDR2 SMNVEV (reference sequence). CDR3 length: 15 amino acids. The trim removed 5 bases at V and 4 bases at J, leaving 10 bases unmatched. CDR3 bases: TGTGCCAGCAGTCCCTGGACAGGAGGATCAGAGACCCAGTACTTC. Its translation: CASSPWTGGSETQYF.

The genes are TRBV29-1 and TRBJ1-2, with 11 nucleotides matching TRBD1. Germline CDR1 and CDR2: SQVTM and ANQGSEA. V trimming: 5 bases; J trimming: 2 bases; junction bases outside the gene matches: 1. The CDR3 runs 13 residues. The CDR3 sequence: CSVRDRGNYGYTF. The CDR3 DNA reads as TGCAGCGTTAGGGACAGGGGGAACTATGGCTACACCTTC.

In this sample, this clone turned up a few times. This chain links TRBV6-5 with TRBJ2-1; 10 bases fit TRBD2. V trimming: 5 bases; J trimming: 8 bases; junction bases outside the gene matches: 6. CDR3 length: 14 residues. Germline CDR1 is MNHEY and CDR2 is SVGAGI. The DNA for the CDR3 is TGTGCCAGCAGTAGAGTAGGGACTAGCGATGAGCAGTTCTTC. Its protein is CASSRVGTSDEQFF.

This rearrangement joins TRBV7-8 to TRBJ1-1; the match to TRBD1 covers 7 bases. After removal of 8 bases from V and 7 bases from J, the junction contained 4 bases not matched to a gene. The CDR3 has 11 amino acids. Per the germline V gene, CDR1 is SGHVS and CDR2 is FQNEAQ. Written as DNA, the CDR3 is TGTGCCAGCGGGACAGAGAGTGAAGCTTTCTTT. Translated, it gives CASGTESEAFF.

The chain uses TRBV5-4 and TRBJ2-1, with D uncertain. Germline V lookup: CDR1 SGHNT, CDR2 YYREEE (reference sequence). The CDR3 covers 13 residues. The germline V and J ends were trimmed by 1 base and 7 bases, with 9 bases remaining between them. CDR3 amino acids: CASSLRSDNEQFF. The CDR3 bases are TGTGCCAGCAGCTTGAGGAGCGATAATGAGCAGTTCTTC.